This T cell receptor (beta chain) was profiled in a study of blood T cell repertoires in COVID-19. Germline V CDR1 and CDR2: LGHNA, YNFKEQ. With V trimmed by 4 bases and J by 2 bases, 2 bases remained unmatched. The CDR3 consists of 15 residues. Original handling: Counts of nucleated cells, estimated from reference gene primer amplification, were obtained. Measured with immunoSEQ multiplex PCR; TCRdb has only the in-frame clones, and not every one. V and J calls and clone size follow that table, whereas D and trimming were derived from the DNA. The repertoire consists of 75,000 to 80,000 clones, with approximately 81% occurring once and the leading ten covering roughly 11%.

Sequencing was done on a sample of peripheral blood. This receptor was taken from a man between 60 and 70 years old with COVID-19, enrolled during active disease. This chain connects TRBV4-2 to TRBJ2-1, with 10 nucleotides matching TRBD2. Here the CDR3 DNA reads TGTGCCAGCAGCCCCAGCGGGGGGGCCTACAATGAGCAGTTCTTC. Its translation: CASSPSGGAYNEQFF.